This TCR beta chain was sequenced in a study of blood T cells in healthy people across ages. Study-level findings and limits: Unknown CMV status may confound age-related changes in expanded clones.

This clonotype was observed many times. The antigen remains unidentified. Trimming pared 5 bases from V and 5 bases from J, leaving 10 bases between. Germline values: CDR1 SGHTA, CDR2 FQGTGA. The CDR3 sequence is 12 residues long. Each donor had about 9.6 milliliters of peripheral blood drawn. Through a sample-barcoded 5' primer and a J-beta primer mix, a second PCR was run for roughly 6 to 11 cycles. TCRdb independently ran MiXCR on the 5' RACE reads; one entry per CDR3 protein. The sample lists hundreds of thousands of distinct CDR3 sequences; more than 40% were seen once. This TCR came from a woman in her fifties or sixties in good health. The source material was blood. The chain uses TRBV7-3 and TRBJ2-7; tentatively, D is TRBD1 or TRBD2 (5 bases each). The CDR3 reads CASSEGTNEQYF. The CDR3 nucleotides read TGTGCCAGCAGCGAAGGGACGAACGAGCAGTACTTC.